This T cell receptor (beta chain) was sequenced during a study of control samples from healthy donors and cancer patients (dated by TCRdb to about 2020). Libraries were prepared through the immunoSEQ multiplex PCR assay. Entries here come from immuneACCESS through TCRdb and include only in-frame sequences with V and J called. Some clones fail to appear in such tables; in the studies checked, an unresolved V gene covers under half of the shortfall, and the cause of the remainder is unknown. This sample gives around 110,000 clones in total; over 90% of them show up just once. Jointly, the top ten make up less than 3.5% of the sample. About this clone itself: The target of this receptor is not known. Base qualities were left out, and no much larger clone turns up one base away.

The sequencing input was blood. This receptor was identified in a young man in good health.

CDR3 loop: CASSSLGTSGHTDTQYF. Read as DNA, the sequence is TGTGCCAGCAGCTCGTTGGGTACTAGCGGACACACAGATACGCAGTATTTT. The rearranged segments are TRBV7-6 and TRBJ2-3; TRBD2 aligns with 8 central bases. V is trimmed back by 4 bases and J by 2 bases, and the junction contains 11 bases that no gene match accounts for. CDR1 is given as SGHVS and CDR2 as FNYEAQ, both from the germline V gene. Measured from the cysteine to the phenylalanine, the CDR3 is 17 residues long. Only the CDR3 part of the read is kept: 51 bases, read in frame from the first base.